This T cell receptor (beta chain) was sequenced for a study of spatial heterogeneity in lung cancer. In the study overall: Fewer alpha-chain than beta-chain sequences were consistently detected. Study conclusions and caveats: Blood contained ubiquitous expanded tumor TCRs more at resection than at follow-up.

Germline CDR1 and CDR2: SQVTM and ANQGSEA. V gave up 5 bases and J gave up 4 bases, with 9 bases separating them. The CDR3 runs to 12 residues. Each CDR3 protein gets one entry after TCRdb re-called the 5' RACE reads with MiXCR. The sample has about 38,000 distinct CDR3 sequences; approximately 5.5% are singletons. Time point defined: sample taken at primary tumor resection. Sequencing was performed on whole RNA extracted from tumor and nontumor lung tissue, or from frozen PBMC, and the material was left unsorted. This clonotype occurred many times. No antigen is known for it. J is TRBJ2-1 and V is TRBV29-1; D not certain. This sequence originates from a female donor with early-stage non-small cell lung cancer. The starting material was PBMCs, obtained at surgery. The CDR3 DNA follows: TGCAGCGTTTCTGACACTTACAATGAGCAGTTCTTC. As protein: CSVSDTYNEQFF.